What follows are 5 T cell receptor beta chains derived from one specimen sequenced in a study of T cells after posttransplantation cyclophosphamide. Treatment was busulfan-fludarabine conditioning, a marrow graft, and cyclophosphamide on days +3 and +4. Sequenced by immunoSEQ multiplex PCR; TCRdb stores in-frame clones only, minus some. The sample contains more than 10,000 clones, roughly 80% of which appear only once. The sequencing used PBMCs, collected approximately 2,000 days after allogeneic stem cell transplant with posttransplant cyclophosphamide. These receptors were taken from a female patient aged 45 to 65 who received an allogeneic stem cell transplant from a related donor, was CMV-positive, and had no GVHD. The graft donor may have contributed some T cells.

The rearrangement joins TRBV7-2 to TRBJ2-1; 9 positions agree with TRBD2. The V gene end was trimmed by 5 bases and the J gene end by 9 bases; junction bases not matched to a gene: 11. The CDR3 runs 15 residues. Germline CDR1 reads SGHTA; CDR2 reads FQGNSA. The CDR3 sequence is CASSPGIAGAREQFF. In DNA, the CDR3 is TGTGCCAGCAGCCCCGGGATAGCGGGAGCACGTGAGCAGTTCTTC. The whole variable domain, filled in from reference TRBV7-2 and TRBJ2-1, reads GAGVSQSPSNKVTEKGKDVELRCDPISGHTALYWYRQSLGQGLEFLIYFQGNSAPDKSGLPSDRFSAERTGGSVSTLTIQRTQQEDSAVYLCASSPGIAGAREQFFGPGTRLTVL.

The chain uses TRBV29-1 and TRBJ2-1; D gene uncertain. Germline assignment: CDR1 SQVTM and CDR2 ANQGSEA. Trimming stripped 2 bases from V and 6 bases from J, with 11 bases between. This CDR3 is 13 amino acids long. The CDR3 bases are TGCAGCGTTGAACGAGAAGCGCCCAATGAGCAGTTCTTC. It codes for CSVEREAPNEQFF.

CDR3 in amino acids: CASSDSGRDEQFF. The CDR3 bases are TGTGCCAGCAGTGACTCAGGCAGGGATGAGCAGTTCTTC. The chain links TRBV6-4 to TRBJ2-1, with TRBD1 as a possible D gene (5 bases). CDR1 is MRHNA, CDR2 SNTAGT, per germline. CDR3 length equals 13 residues. The germline V and J ends were trimmed by 0 bases and 8 bases, with 8 bases remaining between them.

This chain connects TRBV5-4 to TRBJ2-3, with 14 bases lining up with TRBD2. The V gene's germline CDR1 is SGHNT and CDR2 YYREEE (reference sequence). Losses at the gene ends were 2 bases for V and 12 bases for J; bases not matched to a gene: 8. CDR3 size: 15 residues. CDR3 coding DNA: TGTGCCAGCAGCTTAGGACTAGCGGGAGGAATTTCCCAGTATTTT. Its translation: CASSLGLAGGISQYF.

This clone was counted only a few times. The CDR3 loop reads CASSLPSADEAFF. The CDR3, as DNA: TGCGCCAGCAGCTTACCAAGCGCCGATGAAGCTTTCTTT. The chain employs TRBV5-1 and TRBJ1-1; D unresolved. V lost 2 bases to trimming and J lost 7 bases, with 12 bases between them. Per the germline V gene, CDR1 is SGHRS and CDR2 is YFSETQ. CDR3 length: 13 residues.